These T cell receptor beta chains were read from a single sample in a study of T cell responses to AZD1222 COVID-19 vaccine. Using immunoSEQ multiplex PCR, the repertoire was profiled, and TCRdb retains in-frame clones only, with some absent. The table shows 30,000 to 35,000 clones, with 85% to 90% occurring only once. The source material was peripheral blood, sampled 28 days after the second AZD1222 dose. These TCRs come from an adult who received the AZD1222 COVID-19 vaccine. CDR3s include the opening cysteine and the closing phenylalanine or tryptophan. The D gene is left open where the match is weak. Some rows have no size entry. The others give once, few or many, or a class for an expanded clone.

J gene,clone size,D gene,V gene,CDR3 protein,CDR3 DNA
TRBJ1-2,NA,NA,TRBV2,CASSEAAGNYGYTF,TGTGCCAGCAGTGAGGCTGCGGGTAACTATGGCTACACCTTC
TRBJ1-2,NA,NA,TRBV18,CASSPGQENYGYTF,TGTGCCAGCTCACCCGGTCAGGAAAACTATGGCTACACCTTC
TRBJ2-3,NA,TRBD2,TRBV6-2/TRBV6-3,CASSPLRGGTDTQYF,TGTGCCAGCAGCCCTCTGCGGGGGGGCACAGATACGCAGTATTTT
TRBJ1-1,NA,TRBD1,TRBV19,CASSLQGANTEAFF,TGTGCCAGTAGTTTACAGGGGGCGAACACTGAAGCTTTCTTT
TRBJ1-1,NA,NA,TRBV19,CASSIGVGTEAFF,TGTGCCAGTAGTATTGGGGTTGGCACTGAAGCTTTCTTT
TRBJ1-4,once,NA,TRBV6-1,CASSERTEGEKLFF,TGTGCCAGCAGTGAGAGAACAGAAGGTGAAAAACTGTTTTTT
TRBJ2-7,NA,NA,TRBV3-1/TRBV3-2,CASTRRDSSYEQYF,TGTGCCAGCACCCGCCGGGACTCCTCCTACGAGCAGTACTTC
TRBJ1-4,once,NA,TRBV28,CASRTGANEKLFF,TGTGCCAGCAGGACAGGTGCTAATGAAAAACTGTTTTTT
TRBJ1-5,NA,NA,TRBV7-9,CASRQRRVRGGDQPQHF,TGTGCCAGCAGGCAGCGAAGGGTACGCGGGGGCGATCAGCCCCAGCATTTT
TRBJ2-7,NA,NA,TRBV5-1,CASSPSDYEQYF,TGCGCCAGCAGCCCCTCTGATTACGAGCAGTACTTC
TRBJ1-2,NA,NA,TRBV18,CASSPQGFEGYTF,TGTGCCAGCTCACCACAGGGATTCGAGGGCTACACCTTC
TRBJ2-3,NA,NA,TRBV5-1,CASSLAKPTDTQYF,TGCGCCAGCAGCTTAGCTAAACCCACAGATACGCAGTATTTT
TRBJ1-2,NA,NA,TRBV5-8,CASSLNYGYTF,TGTGCCAGCAGCTTGAACTATGGCTACACCTTC
TRBJ2-7,NA,TRBD2,TRBV7-2,CASSLGPSGRVYEQYF,TGTGCCAGCAGCTTAGGCCCTAGCGGGAGGGTATACGAGCAGTACTTC
TRBJ2-5,NA,NA,TRBV21-1,CASSKGGQPRQETQYF,TGTGCCAGCAGCAAAGGGGGGCAGCCCAGACAAGAGACCCAGTACTTC
TRBJ1-2,NA,NA,TRBV3-1/TRBV3-2,CASSPTRGQGGYTF,TGTGCCAGCAGCCCTACGAGAGGGCAGGGTGGCTACACCTTC
TRBJ2-2,NA,TRBD2,TRBV27,CASSLGRGSTGELFF,TGTGCCAGCAGTTTAGGGCGGGGGAGCACCGGGGAGCTGTTTTTT
TRBJ2-7,NA,TRBD2,TRBV9,CASSPGLAGGTGYEQYF,TGTGCCAGCAGCCCTGGACTAGCGGGAGGGACTGGATACGAGCAGTACTTC
TRBJ1-2,once,TRBD1,TRBV29-1,CSVGETGGSGYTF,TGCAGCGTTGGGGAGACAGGGGGCTCTGGCTACACCTTC
TRBJ1-2,NA,NA,TRBV27,CASTPIQGNYGYTF,TGTGCCAGCACCCCTATCCAGGGGAACTATGGCTACACCTTC
TRBJ2-1,NA,TRBD1,TRBV7-2,CASSDRDHEQFF,TGTGCCAGCAGCGACAGGGATCATGAGCAGTTCTTC
TRBJ2-7,NA,NA,TRBV19,CASSIEGRAAEQYF,TGTGCCAGTAGTATAGAAGGCAGGGCTGCCGAGCAGTACTTC